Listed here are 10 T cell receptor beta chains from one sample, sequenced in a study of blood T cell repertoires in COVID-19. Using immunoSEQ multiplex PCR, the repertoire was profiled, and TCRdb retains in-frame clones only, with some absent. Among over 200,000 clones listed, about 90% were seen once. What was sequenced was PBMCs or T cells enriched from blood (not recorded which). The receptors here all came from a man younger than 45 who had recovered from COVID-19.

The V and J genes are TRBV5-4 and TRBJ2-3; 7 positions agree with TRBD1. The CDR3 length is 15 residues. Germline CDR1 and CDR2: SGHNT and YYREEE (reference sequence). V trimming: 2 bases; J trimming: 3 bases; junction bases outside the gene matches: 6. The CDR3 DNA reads TGTGCCAGCAGCTTACAGGGGTGGGGTACAGATACGCAGTATTTT. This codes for CASSLQGWGTDTQYF.

The CDR3 loop reads CASSHGVDYTF. DNA of the CDR3: TGTGCCAGCAGCCACGGAGTAGACTACACCTTC. The chain links TRBV6-6 to TRBJ1-2, with no clear D. The V end lost 6 bases, the J end lost 10 bases, and 12 bases lay between the germline ends. CDR3 length equals 11 residues. CDR1 is MNHNY and CDR2 is SVGAGI in the germline V gene (reference sequence).

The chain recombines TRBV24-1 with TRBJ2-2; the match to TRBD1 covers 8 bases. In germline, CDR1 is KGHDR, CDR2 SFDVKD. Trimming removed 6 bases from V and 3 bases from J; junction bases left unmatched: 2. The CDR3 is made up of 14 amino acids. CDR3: CATSLTGDTGELFF. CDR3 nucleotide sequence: TGTGCCACCAGTTTGACAGGGGACACCGGGGAGCTGTTTTTT.

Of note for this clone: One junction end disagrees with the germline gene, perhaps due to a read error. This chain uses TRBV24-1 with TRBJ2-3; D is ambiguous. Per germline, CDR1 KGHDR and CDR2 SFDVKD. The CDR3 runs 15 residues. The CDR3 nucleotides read TGTGCCACCAGTAATTTGGCGGCTAGCACAGATACGCAGTATTTT. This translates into CATSNLAASTDTQYF.

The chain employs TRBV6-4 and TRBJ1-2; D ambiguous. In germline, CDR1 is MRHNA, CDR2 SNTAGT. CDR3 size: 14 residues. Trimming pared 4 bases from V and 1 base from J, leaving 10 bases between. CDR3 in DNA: TGTGCCAGCAGTGCAGGTTATAGTAACTATGGCTACACCTTC. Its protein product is CASSAGYSNYGYTF.

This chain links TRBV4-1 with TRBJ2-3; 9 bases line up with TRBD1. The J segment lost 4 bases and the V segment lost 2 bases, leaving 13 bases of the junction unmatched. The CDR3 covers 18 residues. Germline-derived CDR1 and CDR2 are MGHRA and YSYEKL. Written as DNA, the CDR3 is TGCGCCAGCAGCCAACCGCCCGGACAGGGGAAAGTAGCAGATACGCAGTATTTT. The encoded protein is CASSQPPGQGKVADTQYF.

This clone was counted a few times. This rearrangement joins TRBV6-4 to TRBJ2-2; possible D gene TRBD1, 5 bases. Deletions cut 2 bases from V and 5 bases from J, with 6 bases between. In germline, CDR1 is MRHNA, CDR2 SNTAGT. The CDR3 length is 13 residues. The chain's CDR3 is CASSDRGTGELFF. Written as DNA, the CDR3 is TGTGCCAGCAGTGACAGGGGTACCGGGGAGCTGTTTTTT.

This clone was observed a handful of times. In nucleotides, the CDR3 is TGCGCCAGCAGCCAAGTTGAGGGGGATACTGAAGCTTTCTTT. Translating gives CASSQVEGDTEAFF. The rearrangement joins TRBV4-1 to TRBJ1-1, with D tentatively TRBD1 (6 bases). The germline CDR1 and CDR2 sequences are MGHRA and YSYEKL. Trimming removed 1 base at V and 5 bases at J, with 11 bases between. The CDR3 is 14 amino acids.

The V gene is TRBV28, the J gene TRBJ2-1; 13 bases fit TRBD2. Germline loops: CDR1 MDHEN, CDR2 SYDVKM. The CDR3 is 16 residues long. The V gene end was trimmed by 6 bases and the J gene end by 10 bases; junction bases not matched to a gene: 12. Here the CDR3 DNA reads TGTGCCAGCAGACAAATCCGGACTAGCGGGAGTGGAGAGCAGTTCTTC. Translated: CASRQIRTSGSGEQFF. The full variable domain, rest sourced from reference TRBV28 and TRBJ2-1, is DVKVTQSSRYLVKRTGEKVFLECVQDMDHENMFWYRQDPGLGLRLIYFSYDVKMKEKGDIPEGYSVSREKKERFSLILESASTNQTSMYLCASRQIRTSGSGEQFFGPGTRLTVL.

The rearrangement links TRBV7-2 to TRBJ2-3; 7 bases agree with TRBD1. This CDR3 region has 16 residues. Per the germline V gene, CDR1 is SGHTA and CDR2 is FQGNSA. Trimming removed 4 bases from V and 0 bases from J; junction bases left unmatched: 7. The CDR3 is CASSSYRGPSTDTQYF. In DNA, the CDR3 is TGTGCCAGCAGCTCCTACAGGGGCCCTAGCACAGATACGCAGTATTTT.